The 31 T cell receptor beta chains in this list originate from one sample, sequenced in a study of T cell responses to AZD1222 COVID-19 vaccine. The table came from immunoSEQ multiplex PCR; TCRdb's copy has only in-frame clones and leaves some out. The sample gives 150,000 or so clones, about 90% of which show up once; around 5.4% is in the top ten. Sequenced material: peripheral blood, taken on day 0 of AZD1222 vaccination. All receptors derive from an adult in good health.

This clone was observed a single time. This sequence joins TRBV11-2 and TRBJ2-1; no clear D gene. The germline gives CDR1 SGHAT, CDR2 FQNNGV. V shed 5 bases and J shed 4 bases, with 21 bases lying between them. This CDR3 spans 17 amino acids. For the CDR3, the DNA is TGTGCCAGCAGCCCCCTGACCCCGCTCGGTGGGTACAATGAGCAGTTCTTC. Residues: CASSPLTPLGGYNEQFF.

This chain links TRBV5-4 with TRBJ2-3; TRBD2 matches at 16 bases. From germline, CDR1 is SGHNT and CDR2 YYREEE (reference sequence). There are 16 residues in the CDR3. V shed 3 bases and J 5 bases; nucleotides not matched to a gene: 3. The CDR3 nucleotides read TGTGCCAGCAGCTCGGGACTAGCGGGAGGGCAAGATACGCAGTATTTT. This sequence encodes CASSSGLAGGQDTQYF.

This clone was detected only once. Written as DNA, the CDR3 is TGTGCCAGCAGTTACTCTGGGACAGGGCGCCAAGAGACCCAGTACTTC. Residues: CASSYSGTGRQETQYF. The chain has TRBV6-5 and TRBJ2-5; 9 bases agree with TRBD1. The CDR3 consists of 16 residues. Losses at the gene ends were 0 bases for V and 1 base for J; bases not matched to a gene: 3. CDR1 and CDR2 from the germline V gene are MNHEY and SVGAGI.

The V gene is TRBV18, the J gene TRBJ2-7; D unclear. CDR3 length: 14 residues. Germline V CDR1 and CDR2: KGHSH, LQKENI. V lost 0 bases, J lost 5 bases, and 11 bases lay in between. The DNA for the CDR3 is TGTGCCAGCTCACCACCGTCCCCGGCCGACGAGCAGTACTTC. Translated: CASSPPSPADEQYF.

J is TRBJ2-1 and V is TRBV9, with 12 bases aligning to TRBD2. There are 12 residues in the CDR3. The germline gives CDR1 SGDLS, CDR2 YYNGEE. Trimming took 7 bases from V and 10 from J; bases not matched to a gene: 3. In nucleotides, the CDR3 is TGTGCCAGCGGGGGGACTAGCGGGGAGCAGTTCTTC. Translated, it gives CASGGTSGEQFF. The whole variable domain, remainder taken from reference TRBV9 and TRBJ2-1, is DSGVTQTPKHLITATGQRVTLRCSPRSGDLSVYWYQQSLDQGLQFLIQYYNGEERAKGNILERFSAQQFPDLHSELNLSSLELGDSALYFCASGGTSGEQFFGPGTRLTVL.

This chain uses TRBV25-1 with TRBJ2-5; D uncertain. CDR3 size: 14 residues. Germline V lookup: CDR1 MGHDK, CDR2 SYGVNS. Trimming cost V 5 bases and J 2 bases, with 12 bases left between them. CDR3 in DNA: TGTGCCAGCAGTTCTAGTTTCAGGCAAGAGACCCAGTACTTC. Amino acid sequence: CASSSSFRQETQYF.

The rearrangement links TRBV12-3 or TRBV12-4 to TRBJ1-5; no firm D call. The CDR3 covers 13 residues. V was clipped by 7 bases and J by 0 bases, with 7 bases between them. CDR3 DNA sequence: TGTGCCAGCACAGGCTATAGCAATCAGCCCCAGCATTTT. Its translation is CASTGYSNQPQHF.

The chain recombines TRBV28 with TRBJ2-7; 13 bases fit TRBD2. Germline V CDR1 and CDR2: MDHEN, SYDVKM. The CDR3 has 18 amino acids. V was clipped by 5 bases and J by 3 bases; unmatched bases: 13. The CDR3 sequence: CASSTYYGLAGDVYEQYF. CDR3 coding DNA: TGTGCCAGCAGTACCTATTACGGACTAGCGGGAGATGTCTACGAGCAGTACTTC.

The rearrangement links TRBV3-1 (or the pseudogene TRBV3-2) to TRBJ1-4, with D possibly being TRBD1 (5 bases). Trimming removed 1 base at V and 8 bases at J, with 17 bases between. The CDR3 has 16 residues. Germline V gene data show CDR1 as LGHDT and CDR2 as YNNKEL (reference sequence). This chain's CDR3 is CASSQGGTGLLEKLFF. DNA of the CDR3: TGTGCCAGCAGCCAAGGCGGGACCGGGCTTTTGGAAAAACTGTTTTTT.

The chain links TRBV11-2 to TRBJ2-7; 13 nucleotides align to TRBD2. V lost 3 bases, J lost 6 bases, and 8 bases stayed unmatched. Per germline, CDR1 SGHAT and CDR2 FQNNGV. The length of the CDR3 is 16 residues. CDR3 residues: CASSFFKTSGRVEQYF. CDR3 nucleotides: TGTGCCAGCAGCTTTTTCAAAACTAGCGGGAGGGTCGAGCAGTACTTC.

The CDR3 spells CASGGRTSGRSGNEQFF. CDR3 in DNA: TGTGCCAGCGGGGGTAGGACTAGCGGGAGATCGGGCAATGAGCAGTTCTTC. The V and J genes are TRBV19 and TRBJ2-1, with 13 bases lining up with TRBD2. The V segment lost 9 bases and the J segment 6 bases; nucleotides outside the gene matches: 14. The germline V gene has CDR1 LNHDA and CDR2 SQIVND (reference sequence). This CDR3 is 17 amino acids long. The variable domain in full, with the rest retrieved from reference TRBV19 and TRBJ2-1, is DGGITQSPKYLFRKEGQNVTLSCEQNLNHDAMYWYRQDPGQGLRLIYYSQIVNDFQKGDIAEGYSVSREKKESFPLTVTSAQKNPTAFYLCASGGRTSGRSGNEQFFGPGTRLTVL.

The chain joins TRBV10-2 to TRBJ2-7; 11 nucleotides align to TRBD2. Germline V CDR1 and CDR2: WSHSY, SAAADI. Trimming removed 6 bases from V and 2 bases from J; junction bases left unmatched: 12. The CDR3 extends over 17 amino acids. As DNA, the CDR3 is TGCGCCAGCAGAACAGCGACTACGGGACTAGCGGCCTACGAGCAGTACTTC. This encodes CASRTATTGLAAYEQYF.

This clone came up once. The chain carries TRBV4-1 and TRBJ2-3, with D perhaps matching TRBD1 (6 bases). The CDR3 has 14 residues. Trimming took off 8 bases at V and 6 bases at J, with 18 bases between the two ends. Germline V gene lookup returns CDR1 MGHRA and CDR2 YSYEKL. The CDR3 DNA sequence: TGCGCCAGCCGGGGTTGGGGGCTTCTTGATACGCAGTATTTT. This encodes CASRGWGLLDTQYF.

V and J are TRBV6-1 and TRBJ2-1; 12 bases are shared with TRBD2. The CDR3 contains 17 residues. Germline V gene lookup returns CDR1 MNHNS and CDR2 SASEGT. J gave up 8 bases and V 2 bases, and 10 bases lay outside the gene matches. In nucleotides, the CDR3 is TGTGCCAGCAGTGAAACCCCCTCACTAGCGGGAGGCTATGAGCAGTTCTTC. The encoded protein is CASSETPSLAGGYEQFF.

V usage is TRBV9 and J usage is TRBJ2-1; D is ambiguous. The V and J ends lost 4 bases and 7 bases respectively, with 9 bases between them. The germline CDR1 and CDR2 sequences are SGDLS and YYNGEE. The CDR3 is 12 amino acids. In DNA, the CDR3 is TGTGCCAGCAGCCTTACCGAGAATGAGCAGTTCTTC. This codes for CASSLTENEQFF.

V gene TRBV29-1 combines with J gene TRBJ1-2, with D uncertain. Germline lookup yields CDR1 SQVTM and CDR2 ANQGSEA. The CDR3 loop spans 11 amino acids. V lost 5 bases and J 7 bases, leaving 11 bases between the germline ends. This CDR3 is CSVREVGGYTF. CDR3 bases: TGCAGCGTTCGGGAAGTAGGTGGCTACACCTTC.

The chain employs TRBV28 and TRBJ1-2; D is perhaps TRBD1 (6 bases). The V and J ends lost 4 bases and 4 bases respectively, with 13 bases between them. This CDR3 is 14 amino acids long. Looked up from germline, CDR1 is MDHEN and CDR2 is SYDVKM. CDR3: CASSSGVVGYGYTF. The CDR3 DNA follows: TGTGCCAGCAGTTCAGGGGTTGTAGGCTATGGCTACACCTTC.

This chain joins TRBV6-5 and TRBJ2-7, with D perhaps TRBD2 (6 bases). Trimming took off 0 bases at V and 3 bases at J, with 12 bases between the two ends. The length of the CDR3 is 15 residues. Germline CDR1 MNHEY, CDR2 SVGAGI. In DNA, the CDR3 is TGTGCCAGCAGTTACTCAGCGGGCTCTAACTACGAGCAGTACTTC. It is translated as CASSYSAGSNYEQYF.

The rearrangement uses TRBV6-2 or TRBV6-3 and TRBJ2-1, with 15 bases that match TRBD2. Per the germline V gene, CDR1 is MNHEY and CDR2 is SVGEGT. The CDR3 sequence is 15 residues long. V trimming: 3 bases; J trimming: 8 bases; junction bases outside the gene matches: 2. The CDR3 nucleotides are TGTGCCAGCAGTTATAGGACTAGCGGGAGGGATGAGCAGTTCTTC. As protein: CASSYRTSGRDEQFF.

The J gene is TRBJ1-1, the V gene TRBV10-2; D not certain. CDR3 length equals 11 residues. Trimming removed 6 bases from V and 2 bases from J, with 4 bases in between. The germline V gene encodes CDR1 WSHSY and CDR2 SAAADI. This CDR3 is CASSANTEAFF. The CDR3 DNA is TGCGCCAGCAGCGCAAACACTGAAGCTTTCTTT.

This chain connects TRBV12-3 or TRBV12-4 to TRBJ2-7; D unclear. Trimming stripped 6 bases from V and 6 bases from J, with 15 bases between. This CDR3 region has 13 residues. In DNA form, the CDR3 reads TGTGCCAGCAGCGACGGACGACATAGCGAGCAGTACTTC. Protein: CASSDGRHSEQYF.

In nucleotides, the CDR3 is TGTGCCAGCAGCTTGGCCGAGGCGGGAGCGCAGTATTTT. This gives the protein CASSLAEAGAQYF. This sequence joins TRBV5-6 and TRBJ2-3, with 7 positions matching TRBD2. CDR1 SGHDT and CDR2 YYEEEE come from the germline V gene. CDR3 size: 13 residues. The V segment lost 0 bases and the J segment 10 bases; nucleotides outside the gene matches: 5.

V usage is TRBV3-1 (or the pseudogene TRBV3-2) and J usage is TRBJ2-2, with 12 bases aligning to TRBD2. The CDR3 has 16 residues. Germline CDR1 is LGHDT and CDR2 is YNNKEL (reference sequence). The V and J ends lost 4 bases and 4 bases, in that order; junction bases with no gene match: 4. In nucleotides, the CDR3 is TGTGCCAGCAGCCTCCGACTAGCGGGAGTCACCGGGGAGCTGTTTTTT. Amino acids: CASSLRLAGVTGELFF.

The V and J genes are TRBV28 and TRBJ2-1, with 7 bases that match TRBD1. CDR3 length: 13 amino acids. Germline V CDR1 and CDR2: MDHEN, SYDVKM. Losses at the gene ends were 5 bases for V and 5 bases for J; bases not matched to a gene: 3. DNA of the CDR3: TGTGCCAGCAGTAACGGACAGGACAATGAGCAGTTCTTC. This codes for CASSNGQDNEQFF.

The chain carries TRBV6-2 or TRBV6-3 and TRBJ1-2; TRBD1 matches 8 bases. The CDR3 runs 14 residues. Losses at the gene ends were 4 bases for V and 4 bases for J; bases not matched to a gene: 5. Per germline, CDR1 MNHEY and CDR2 SVGEGT. CDR3 bases: TGTGCCAGCAGTTGGGACAGGAGGACCTATGGCTACACCTTC. Encoded protein: CASSWDRRTYGYTF.

This chain links TRBV7-6 with TRBJ2-7; a possible D gene is TRBD2 (5 bases). The CDR3 totals 15 residues. Germline CDR1 reads SGHVS; CDR2 reads FNYEAQ. V dropped 1 base and J dropped 0 bases, with 10 bases sitting between them. CDR3 sequence reads: CASSLDPGSSYEQYF. In DNA form, the CDR3 reads TGTGCCAGCAGCTTAGATCCGGGGAGCTCCTACGAGCAGTACTTC.

The rearrangement links TRBV3-1 (or the pseudogene TRBV3-2) to TRBJ1-2, with D maybe TRBD1 (5 bases). The length of the CDR3 is 13 residues. The V end was cut by 1 base, the J end by 4 bases, with 7 bases between. Germline CDR1 LGHDT, CDR2 YNNKEL (reference sequence). The CDR3 reads CASSQGGAYGYTF. Here the CDR3 DNA reads TGTGCCAGCAGCCAAGGAGGGGCCTATGGCTACACCTTC.

The genes are TRBV27 and TRBJ2-3; TRBD2 matches 11 bases. The V gene's germline CDR1 is MNHEY and CDR2 SMNVEV (reference sequence). There are 16 residues in the CDR3. V gave up 5 bases and J gave up 1 base; unmatched junction bases: 5. CDR3 residues: CASSPIAGGGTDTQYF. CDR3 in DNA: TGTGCCAGCAGTCCCATAGCGGGAGGGGGCACAGATACGCAGTATTTT.

This clone was detected once. V and J are TRBV5-4 and TRBJ2-7; tentatively, D is TRBD2 (6 bases). The germline gives CDR1 SGHNT, CDR2 YYREEE (reference sequence). There are 13 residues in the CDR3. V was shortened by 5 bases and J by 3 bases, with 12 bases between the two germline ends. Here the CDR3 reads CASSPGLYYEQYF. The DNA for the CDR3 is TGTGCCAGCAGTCCGGGACTTTACTACGAGCAGTACTTC.

The chain recombines TRBV6-5 with TRBJ1-1; perhaps TRBD1 as D (6 bases). Germline loops: CDR1 MNHEY, CDR2 SVGAGI. This CDR3 is 15 amino acids long. Trimming removed 6 bases from V and 5 bases from J, with 19 bases in between. This chain's CDR3 is CASSFWGRGFTEAFF. The CDR3, as DNA: TGTGCCAGCAGCTTCTGGGGGCGGGGGTTTACTGAAGCTTTCTTT.

The J gene is TRBJ2-1, the V gene TRBV21-1; the D call of TRBD1 is as the table states it, not checked on the DNA. TRBV21-1 corresponds to a pseudogene. The CDR3 is made up of 17 amino acids. CDR3 in DNA: TGTGCCAGCAGCAATCTATGGGCCCTAAGGTCCTACAATGAGCAGTTCTTC. Protein sequence: CASSNLWALRSYNEQFF.